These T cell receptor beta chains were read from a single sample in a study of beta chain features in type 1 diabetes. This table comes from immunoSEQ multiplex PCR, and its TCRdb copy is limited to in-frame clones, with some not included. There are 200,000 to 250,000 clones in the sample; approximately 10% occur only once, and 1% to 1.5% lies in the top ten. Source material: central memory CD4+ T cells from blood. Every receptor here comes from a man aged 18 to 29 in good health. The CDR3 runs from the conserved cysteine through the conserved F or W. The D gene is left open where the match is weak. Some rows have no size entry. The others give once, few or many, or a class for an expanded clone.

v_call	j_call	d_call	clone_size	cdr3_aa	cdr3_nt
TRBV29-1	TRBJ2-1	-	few	CSVVQSSYNEQFF	TGCAGCGTTGTTCAGTCATCCTACAATGAGCAGTTCTTC
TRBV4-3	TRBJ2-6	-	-	CASSQKTAGANVLTF	TGCGCCAGCAGCCAAAAAACTGCTGGGGCCAACGTCCTGACTTTC
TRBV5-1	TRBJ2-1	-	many	CASSRPTGAGNEQFF	TGCGCCAGCAGCCGACCTACCGGGGCTGGCAATGAGCAGTTCTTC
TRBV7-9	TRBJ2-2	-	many	CASSPIRGELFF	TGTGCCAGCAGCCCCATCAGAGGGGAGCTGTTTTTT
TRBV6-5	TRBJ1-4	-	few	CASSNTGHNEKLFF	TGTGCCAGCAGTAATACGGGACATAATGAAAAACTGTTTTTT
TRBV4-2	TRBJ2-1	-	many	CASSQDLASNEQFF	TGTGCCAGCAGCCAAGATCTGGCATCCAATGAGCAGTTCTTC
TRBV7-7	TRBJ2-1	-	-	CASSLETTHEQFF	TGTGCCAGCAGCTTGGAGACAACCCATGAGCAGTTCTTC
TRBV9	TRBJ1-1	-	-	CASSVDHANTEAFF	TGTGCCAGCAGCGTAGACCATGCGAACACTGAAGCTTTCTTT
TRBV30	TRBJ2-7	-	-	CAWSSSFYKQYF	TGTGCCTGGAGTTCTAGCTTCTACAAGCAGTACTTC
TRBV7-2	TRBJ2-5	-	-	CASSLESRAQETQYF	TGTGCCAGCAGCTTAGAATCCCGGGCTCAAGAGACCCAGTACTTC
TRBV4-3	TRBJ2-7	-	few	CASSRARADEQYF	TGCGCCAGCAGCCGTGCCCGGGCGGACGAGCAGTACTTC
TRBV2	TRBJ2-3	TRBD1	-	CASRQGVTDTQYF	TGTGCCAGCAGACAGGGGGTTACAGATACGCAGTATTTT
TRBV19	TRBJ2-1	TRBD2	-	CASRIGLAGVGSYNEQFF	TGTGCCAGTAGGATAGGACTAGCGGGAGTTGGGTCCTACAATGAGCAGTTCTTC
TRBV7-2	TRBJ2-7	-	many	CASSRRFPDDEQYF	TGTGCCAGCAGCAGACGATTCCCGGACGACGAGCAGTACTTC
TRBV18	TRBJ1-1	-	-	CASSPVYTEMNTEAFF	TGTGCCAGCTCACCGGTGTATACGGAGATGAACACTGAAGCTTTCTTT
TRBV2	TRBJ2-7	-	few	CASSESISYEQYF	TGTGCCAGCAGTGAAAGCATTTCCTACGAGCAGTACTTC
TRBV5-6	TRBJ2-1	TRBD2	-	CASSSRLAGYNEQFF	TGTGCCAGCAGCTCACGACTAGCGGGCTACAATGAGCAGTTCTTC
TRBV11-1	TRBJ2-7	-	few	CASSLDTAKQYF	TGTGCCAGCAGCTTGGACACTGCTAAGCAGTACTTC
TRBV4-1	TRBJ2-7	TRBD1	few	CASSQAGTGGGYEQYF	TGCGCCAGCAGCCAGGCCGGGACAGGGGGCGGCTACGAGCAGTACTTC
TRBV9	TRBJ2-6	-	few	CASTPGRPGGANVLTF	TGTGCCAGCACTCCGGGACGCCCGGGGGGGGCCAACGTCCTGACTTTC
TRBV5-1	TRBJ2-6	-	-	CASSLGPPAGANVLTF	TGCGCCAGCAGCTTGGGTCCGCCGGCTGGGGCCAACGTCCTGACTTTC
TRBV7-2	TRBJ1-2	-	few	CASSLQGNYGYTF	TGTGCCAGCAGCCTACAGGGTAACTATGGCTACACCTTC
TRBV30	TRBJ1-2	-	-	CAWTSNAWVYGYTF	TGTGCCTGGACATCCAATGCCTGGGTCTATGGCTACACCTTC
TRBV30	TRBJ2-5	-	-	CAWSVQEGWKETQYF	TGTGCCTGGAGTGTACAAGAGGGATGGAAAGAGACCCAGTACTTC
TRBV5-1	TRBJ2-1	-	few	CASSLGAGEGPREQFF	TGCGCCAGCAGCTTGGGGGCAGGGGAGGGCCCGCGCGAGCAGTTCTTC
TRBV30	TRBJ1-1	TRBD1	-	CAWSDGGQFPEAFF	TGTGCCTGGAGTGATGGGGGACAGTTTCCTGAAGCTTTCTTT
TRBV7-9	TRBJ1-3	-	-	CASSVSGNTIYF	TGTGCCAGCAGCGTCTCTGGAAACACCATATATTTT
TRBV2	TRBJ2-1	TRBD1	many	CASSSGGARNEQFF	TGTGCCAGCAGCTCAGGGGGCGCGAGGAATGAGCAGTTCTTC
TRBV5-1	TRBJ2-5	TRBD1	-	CASSSIGTEETQYF	TGCGCCAGCAGCTCTATCGGGACAGAAGAGACCCAGTACTTC
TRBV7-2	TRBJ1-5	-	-	CASSQNRAQGQPQHF	TGTGCCAGCAGCCAGAACAGGGCTCAAGGACAGCCCCAGCATTTT
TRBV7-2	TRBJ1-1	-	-	CASSQNTEAFF	TGTGCCAGCAGCCAGAACACTGAAGCTTTCTTT
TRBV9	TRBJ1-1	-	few	CASSVAGQTNTEAFF	TGTGCCAGCAGCGTAGCCGGACAAACGAACACTGAAGCTTTCTTT
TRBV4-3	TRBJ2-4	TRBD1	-	CASSPPGQGAKNIQYF	TGCGCCAGCAGCCCGCCGGGACAGGGTGCCAAAAACATTCAGTACTTC
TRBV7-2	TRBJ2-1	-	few	CASSLAGPFEQFF	TGTGCCAGCAGCTTAGCGGGTCCCTTTGAGCAGTTCTTC
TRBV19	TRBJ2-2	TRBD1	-	CASTGTGRTGELFF	TGTGCCAGTACAGGGACAGGGAGGACCGGGGAGCTGTTTTTT
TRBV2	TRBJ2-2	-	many	CASSEGFRVDTGELFF	TGTGCCAGCTCGGAAGGGTTCAGGGTCGACACCGGGGAGCTGTTTTTT
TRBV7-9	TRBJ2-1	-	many	CASTSGNEQFF	TGTGCCAGCACCTCGGGGAATGAGCAGTTCTTC
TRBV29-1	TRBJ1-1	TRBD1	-	CSVGQGWGMNTEAFF	TGCAGCGTCGGACAGGGTTGGGGAATGAACACTGAAGCTTTCTTT
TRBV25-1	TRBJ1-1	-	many	CASSEYGGNGAEAFF	TGTGCCAGCAGTGAATACGGGGGCAACGGGGCTGAAGCTTTCTTT
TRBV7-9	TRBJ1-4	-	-	CASSLESGGKLFF	TGTGCCAGCAGCTTAGAATCCGGGGGAAAACTGTTTTTT
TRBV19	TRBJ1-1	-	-	CASSSPQQATNTEAFF	TGTGCCAGTAGTAGCCCCCAACAGGCGACGAACACTGAAGCTTTCTTT
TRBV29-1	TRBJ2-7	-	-	CSVKTDSYEQYF	TGCAGCGTTAAGACTGACTCCTACGAGCAGTACTTC